Listed below are T cell receptor beta chains from one sample, sequenced in a study of T-cell memory formation after mild COVID-19. TCRdb called the 5' RACE reads again in MiXCR, with one record for every CDR3 protein. In the table there are 140,000 or so distinct CDR3 sequences, about 6.1% of which are singletons. Input material: PBMCs or a T cell subset sorted from them (not recorded which). The receptors were gathered from an adult woman who had mild COVID-19 (a few samples of this study predate the infection). Cell type and time point are not known. Each CDR3 is given with its conserved first and last residue. Fields, in order: D gene, clone size, J gene, V gene, CDR3 protein, CDR3 DNA. The D gene is left open where the match is weak. Size is stated for part of the rows, as once, few or many counts, or as a class when the clone is expanded.

- many TRBJ2-4 TRBV29-1 CSVGAATILGNIQYF TGCAGCGTTGGGGCCGCCACTATCTTGGGAAACATTCAGTACTTC
- many TRBJ2-7 TRBV5-1 CASSLNFGPEQYF TGCGCCAGCAGCTTGAATTTTGGCCCCGAGCAGTACTTC
- many TRBJ2-7 TRBV12-2 CASRFQFHQEFIGRGQYF TGTGCAAGTCGCTTTCAATTTCATCAGGAATTTATCGGTCGGGGTCAGTACTTC
TRBD1 - TRBJ2-5 TRBV7-7 CASSIDRVETQYF TGTGCCAGCAGCATAGACAGGGTGGAGACCCAGTACTTC
- - TRBJ1-2 TRBV7-9 CASSLALGSSGYTF TGTGCCAGCAGCTTAGCGCTCGGGTCCTCTGGCTACACCTTC
- - TRBJ1-1 TRBV6-2/TRBV6-3 CASSYIQGRTEAFF TGTGCCAGCAGTTATATCCAGGGGAGGACTGAAGCTTTCTTT
TRBD1 few TRBJ2-5 TRBV7-2 CASSPRTGREETQYF TGTGCCAGCAGCCCTCGGACAGGACGGGAAGAGACCCAGTACTTC
- few TRBJ2-6 TRBV3-1 CASSPLTASGANVLTF TGTGCCAGCAGCCCTCTGACAGCCTCTGGGGCCAACGTCCTGACTTTC
- many TRBJ2-3 TRBV7-8 CASSSRAGSGRTDTQYF TGTGCCAGCAGCTCAAGGGCAGGGTCGGGTCGGACAGATACGCAGTATTTT
- - TRBJ2-2 TRBV18 CDSSPNDIGVNTGELFF TGTGACAGCTCACCAAACGACATAGGGGTAAACACCGGGGAGCTGTTTTTT
TRBD1 few TRBJ2-5 TRBV6-5 CASRKGQAAHETQYF TGTGCCAGCAGAAAGGGACAGGCCGCCCACGAGACCCAGTACTTC
- few TRBJ2-2 TRBV6-2/TRBV6-3 CASSNARAHGVDTGELFF TGTGCCAGCTCTAATGCCCGGGCGCACGGCGTGGACACCGGGGAGCTGTTTTTT
TRBD2 - TRBJ2-1 TRBV4-2 CASSPPRVSGGTSSYNEQFF TGTGCCAGCAGCCCTCCGAGGGTTAGCGGGGGCACCAGCTCCTACAATGAGCAGTTCTTC
- many TRBJ1-2 TRBV7-2 CASSTPRGHGYTF TGTGCCAGCAGCACCCCCCGGGGCCATGGCTACACCTTC
- many TRBJ2-7 TRBV20-1 CSASSVLTYEQYF TGCAGTGCTAGCTCAGTGTTGACCTACGAGCAGTACTTC
- many TRBJ2-5 TRBV7-6 CASSLRQTQYF TGTGCCAGCAGCTTAAGACAGACCCAGTACTTC
TRBD2 few TRBJ2-7 TRBV29-1 CSVSGLAGAPYEQYF TGCAGCGTTAGCGGACTAGCGGGAGCTCCATACGAGCAGTACTTC
TRBD1 many TRBJ2-5 TRBV27 CASSLIPDRGQETQYF TGTGCCAGCAGTTTAATCCCGGACAGGGGTCAAGAGACCCAGTACTTC
TRBD1 many TRBJ1-2 TRBV7-9 CASSNHWTGEDGYTF TGTGCCAGCAGCAATCACTGGACAGGGGAGGATGGCTACACCTTC
- many TRBJ2-7 TRBV15 CATSRDKGGYEQYF TGTGCCACCAGCAGAGATAAGGGTGGCTACGAGCAGTACTTC
TRBD2 many TRBJ2-1 TRBV5-1 CASSLRVGGPSNEQFF TGCGCCAGCAGCTTAAGGGTGGGAGGGCCTTCCAATGAGCAGTTCTTC
TRBD1 - TRBJ2-7 TRBV19 CARRDRNSYEQYF TGTGCCAGGAGGGACAGAAACTCCTACGAGCAGTACTTC
TRBD2 - TRBJ2-7 TRBV5-5 CASSLRLALYEQYF TGTGCCAGCAGCTTGAGACTAGCACTCTACGAGCAGTACTTC
- many TRBJ2-3 TRBV30 CAWSVPSRGGADTQYF TGTGCCTGGAGTGTTCCGAGTCGGGGTGGCGCAGATACGCAGTATTTT
- few TRBJ2-2 TRBV19 CASSSPGWVAGELFF TGTGCCAGTAGTTCTCCAGGTTGGGTCGCCGGGGAGCTGTTTTTT
- few TRBJ1-2 TRBV3-1 CASFSQGDGYTF TGTGCCAGCTTTTCTCAAGGGGATGGCTACACCTTC
- few TRBJ2-4 TRBV18 CASSPGARAKNIQYF TGTGCCAGCTCACCCGGGGCGAGGGCCAAAAACATTCAGTACTTC
- many TRBJ2-1 TRBV7-9 CASSPLDNEQFF TGTGCCAGCAGCCCGCTGGACAATGAGCAGTTCTTC
TRBD1 few TRBJ2-1 TRBV15 CATSGDRANEQFF TGTGCCACCAGCGGGGACAGAGCTAATGAGCAGTTCTTC
- few TRBJ2-7 TRBV23-1 CASKTGPYEQYF TGCGCCAGCAAAACAGGTCCCTACGAGCAGTACTTC
TRBD1 - TRBJ2-3 TRBV7-9 CASSYGTGAFTDTQYF TGTGCCAGCAGCTACGGGACAGGGGCGTTCACAGATACGCAGTATTTT
- few TRBJ1-5 TRBV29-1 CSVKGGGNQPQHF TGCAGCGTTAAGGGAGGGGGCAATCAGCCCCAGCATTTT
- few TRBJ2-2 TRBV15 CATSRDGYGELFF TGTGCCACCAGCAGAGATGGTTACGGGGAGCTGTTTTTT
TRBD1 many TRBJ1-2 TRBV12-3/TRBV12-4 CASNGGTGEHYGYTF TGTGCCAGCAACGGGGGGACAGGGGAGCACTATGGCTACACCTTC
- many TRBJ1-6 TRBV6-5 CASSYDLKMGSPLHF TGTGCCAGCAGTTACGACCTCAAAATGGGTTCACCCCTCCACTTT
TRBD1 many TRBJ2-2 TRBV12-3/TRBV12-4 CASSRQGANTGELFF TGTGCCAGCAGCAGACAGGGGGCCAACACCGGGGAGCTGTTTTTT
TRBD2 many TRBJ2-1 TRBV20-1 CSARAGLVNEQFF TGCAGTGCCCGAGCGGGACTAGTAAATGAGCAGTTCTTC
- - TRBJ2-3 TRBV2 CASSEGQASTDTQYF TGTGCCAGCAGTGAAGGCCAGGCAAGCACAGATACGCAGTATTTT
TRBD1 few TRBJ1-2 TRBV5-1 CASSLSVGQDNYGYTF TGCGCCAGCAGCTTGAGTGTCGGACAGGATAACTATGGCTACACCTTC
- - TRBJ2-2 TRBV9 CASTSPLRANTGELFF TGTGCCAGCACGTCTCCTTTGCGTGCGAACACCGGGGAGCTGTTTTTT
- many TRBJ1-1 TRBV12-5 CASGFGTEAFF TGTGCTAGTGGTTTTGGCACTGAAGCTTTCTTT
- many TRBJ1-6 TRBV3-1 CASSQVEAQPLHF TGTGCCAGCAGCCAAGTCGAGGCCCAACCCCTCCACTTT
TRBD2 many TRBJ2-1 TRBV12-3/TRBV12-4 CASSRGGKGNEQFF TGTGCCAGCAGTCGGGGGGGCAAGGGGAATGAGCAGTTCTTC
TRBD2 - TRBJ2-1 TRBV5-1 CASSPSWGLAGGSTYNEQFF TGCGCCAGCAGTCCCAGTTGGGGACTAGCGGGGGGATCGACCTACAATGAGCAGTTCTTC
- few TRBJ2-7 TRBV6-5 CASSYSRDTPRGEQYF TGTGCCAGCAGTTACTCACGGGACACCCCTCGGGGGGAGCAGTACTTC
- few TRBJ2-1 TRBV12-3/TRBV12-4 CASSLRGALYNEQFF TGTGCCAGCAGTTTGCGCGGGGCCCTTTACAATGAGCAGTTCTTC
TRBD1 many TRBJ2-7 TRBV5-1 CASSLLGDSSYEQYF TGCGCCAGCAGCTTGTTGGGGGACAGTTCCTACGAGCAGTACTTC
- - TRBJ1-2 TRBV12-3/TRBV12-4 CASSFEQGSYGYTF TGTGCCAGCAGTTTCGAGCAGGGAAGCTATGGCTACACCTTC
TRBD2 many TRBJ2-1 TRBV7-6 CASSPLTSGRDNEQFF TGTGCCAGCAGCCCGTTGACTAGCGGGAGAGACAATGAGCAGTTCTTC
TRBD2 many TRBJ2-3 TRBV12-3/TRBV12-4 CASSLASGSTDTQYF TGTGCCAGCAGTTTAGCTAGCGGGTCCACAGATACGCAGTATTTT
- - TRBJ1-5 TRBV19 CASSEGTLGSQPQHF TGTGCCAGTAGTGAGGGGACCTTGGGGAGTCAGCCCCAGCATTTT
- many TRBJ1-1 TRBV7-2 CASSLVGGAGGTEAFF TGTGCCAGCAGCTTGGTAGGCGGGGCGGGGGGCACTGAAGCTTTCTTT
TRBD2 many TRBJ2-3 TRBV7-2 CASSLRLAGGTDTQYF TGTGCCAGCAGCTTACGTCTAGCGGGAGGAACAGATACGCAGTATTTT
- few TRBJ2-7 TRBV20-1 CSALQGLISEQYF TGCAGTGCCTTACAGGGTTTGATCTCCGAGCAGTACTTC